These T cell receptor beta chains were read from a single sample in a study of PD-1 blockade in classical Hodgkin lymphoma. The protocol was immunoSEQ multiplex PCR, while the TCRdb copy is restricted to in-frame clones and leaves out a portion. The sample contains more than 10,000 clones, more than 75% of which appear only once. The sample was peripheral blood mononuclear cells (PBMCs), taken before the second cycle of nivolumab. These receptors were taken from a human donor with classical Hodgkin lymphoma. The CDR3 runs from the conserved cysteine through the conserved F or W. The D gene is left open where the match is weak.

CDR3 length	V gene	D gene	J gene	CDR3 protein
16	TRBV5-6	TRBD1	TRBJ1-1	CASSLIDRAQNTEAFF
14	TRBV4-1	NA	TRBJ2-7	CASSQAETSYEQYF
14	TRBV10-3	TRBD1	TRBJ2-2	CAIRGDSNTGELFF
13	TRBV14	NA	TRBJ1-2	CASSSGRNYGYTF
15	TRBV18	NA	TRBJ1-4	CASSPGSGVQQKLFF
19	TRBV5-1	TRBD1	TRBJ1-5	CASSSPFAGGPYSNQPQHF
11	TRBV19	NA	TRBJ2-1	CASTSYNEQFF
20	TRBV27	NA	TRBJ1-5	CASSLSGRDYDPTSNQPQHF
15	TRBV28	TRBD2	TRBJ2-7	CASSSLAGGLYEQYF
11	TRBV15	NA	TRBJ2-4	CATSRENIQYF
13	TRBV10-1	TRBD2	TRBJ2-1	CASRGTSGNEQFF
16	TRBV7-3	NA	TRBJ2-3	CASSLLGASGTDTQYF
16	TRBV28	NA	TRBJ1-5	CASSLWTDGPNQPQHF
15	TRBV5-4	NA	TRBJ2-3	CASSLEAAATDTQYF
11	TRBV28	NA	TRBJ2-7	CASSVTYEQYF
12	TRBV5-5	NA	TRBJ1-2	CASSLESFGYTF
15	TRBV6-1	NA	TRBJ1-4	CASSEWDLLNEKLFF
16	TRBV5-1	NA	TRBJ1-1	CASSLGHGGGDTEAFF
17	TRBV6-1	TRBD2	TRBJ2-7	CASSDGRGREGRYEQYF
15	TRBV12-5	NA	TRBJ2-3	CASGQRLPHTDTQYF
15	TRBV16	TRBD1	TRBJ1-1	CASSQSLAGGTEAFF
11	TRBV28	NA	TRBJ2-7	CASGQFYEQYF
11	TRBV30	NA	TRBJ1-1	CACSLQGEAFF
13	TRBV10-2	NA	TRBJ1-1	CASSQQENTEAFF
12	TRBV6-5	NA	TRBJ1-2	CASREGPYGYTF
15	TRBV7-7	TRBD2	TRBJ2-2	CASRRLAGDTGELFF
17	TRBV4-1	NA	TRBJ1-1	CASSQRGGNLGNTEAFF
14	TRBV7-2	TRBD2	TRBJ2-1	CASSFGLARHEQFF
13	TRBV13	NA	TRBJ2-1	CASSLAGRNEQFF
16	TRBV28	TRBD1	TRBJ2-3	CASSPHQTGSADTQYF
13	TRBV18	NA	TRBJ2-5	CASSGASRETQYF
16	TRBV18	NA	TRBJ2-3	CASSPTGDSSTDTQYF
17	TRBV7-6	TRBD2	TRBJ2-3	CASSPSGRGWGTDTQYF
13	TRBV14	NA	TRBJ1-2	CASSQYRNYGYTF
14	TRBV7-3	NA	TRBJ2-6	CASSRISGANVLTF
15	TRBV11-1	NA	TRBJ2-7	CASSESQGPTYEQYF
15	TRBV18	TRBD1	TRBJ2-7	CASSPFGQGVYEQYF
14	TRBV14	NA	TRBJ1-2	CASSQYQEFIGYTF
16	TRBV11-2	TRBD2	TRBJ2-1	CASSRTSGITYNEQFF
13	TRBV10-1	TRBD1	TRBJ2-1	CASSAGGWNEQFF
15	TRBV4-1	NA	TRBJ1-5	CASSQESGGGEPQHF
15	TRBV6-1	TRBD1	TRBJ1-3	CASSEDTGGAYTIYF
16	TRBV7-3	TRBD1	TRBJ2-1	CASSPQQGARMVEQFF
13	TRBV28	TRBD1	TRBJ2-7	CASSLGQGYEQYF
13	TRBV11-2	TRBD1	TRBJ2-7	CASSMTGGYEQYF